These 8 T cell receptor beta chains originate from one sample sequenced in a study of technical replicates of blood from a handful of donors. The repertoire was sequenced with immunoSEQ multiplex PCR; TCRdb's copy has only in-frame clones and lacks some. Of about 69,000 clones listed, approximately 88% were seen once; the top ten hold 3.5% to 5.5%. The source material was PBMCs. The receptors stem from a human donor in good health. Some clones in this sample may be carry-over from other donors' samples.

This clone was counted once. The J gene is TRBJ2-7, the V gene TRBV19; no clear D gene. The CDR3 is made up of 13 amino acids. Trimming left V 5 bases short and J 0 bases short, with 8 bases between. The germline CDR1 and CDR2 sequences are LNHDA and SQIVND (reference sequence). The CDR3 nucleotides read TGTGCCAGTAGTCACACGATCTCCTACGAGCAGTACTTC. It yields the protein CASSHTISYEQYF.

The chain employs TRBV9 and TRBJ1-4; D is perhaps TRBD1 (5 bases). The CDR3 loop spans 13 amino acids. V gave up 5 bases and J gave up 8 bases, with 13 bases separating them. Germline assignment: CDR1 SGDLS and CDR2 YYNGEE. CDR3 DNA: TGTGCCAGCAGTGCTATCAGACAGGAAAAACTGTTTTTT. Translated: CASSAIRQEKLFF.

This CDR3 is CASSYGLAGVSEQFF. The CDR3 DNA reads TGTGCCAGCAGTTACGGACTAGCGGGAGTCAGCGAGCAGTTCTTC. The chain joins TRBV6-5 to TRBJ2-1; 13 nucleotides align to TRBD2. V shed 2 bases and J 10 bases; nucleotides not matched to a gene: 5. Germline V lookup: CDR1 MNHEY, CDR2 SVGAGI. The CDR3 totals 15 residues.

The V call is TRBV7-2, the J call TRBJ2-7, with D hard to call. Germline CDR1 is SGHTA and CDR2 is FQGNSA. This CDR3 is 15 amino acids long. Trimming stripped 0 bases from V and 3 bases from J, with 12 bases between. Written as DNA, the CDR3 is TGTGCCAGCAGCTTAGCTAGCCTATCCGTCTACGAGCAGTACTTC. It yields the protein CASSLASLSVYEQYF.

J is TRBJ1-6 and V is TRBV4-3, with D perhaps TRBD1 (6 bases). With 0 bases removed from V and 2 bases from J, the gap between germline ends came to 17 bases. Per the germline V gene, CDR1 is LGHNA and CDR2 is YSLEER. This CDR3 spans 19 amino acids. The CDR3 bases are TGCGCCAGCAGCCAAGATAGGGGTAGGGGGACCACCTATAATTCACCCCTCCACTTT. This codes for CASSQDRGRGTTYNSPLHF.

The rearrangement links TRBV12-5 to TRBJ2-5; 7 bases map to TRBD1. The CDR3 contains 12 residues. CDR1 and CDR2 from the germline V gene are LGHNT and FRNRAP. Unmatched junction bases numbered 4, after V lost 7 bases and J lost 5 bases. The CDR3 spells CASEGGSETQYF. CDR3 DNA sequence: TGTGCTAGTGAAGGGGGCTCTGAGACCCAGTACTTC.

V usage is TRBV27 and J usage is TRBJ2-3, with TRBD2 matching 7 bases. V lost 4 bases to trimming and J lost 10 bases; unmatched junction nucleotides: 8. Germline CDR1 MNHEY, CDR2 SMNVEV (reference sequence). The CDR3 has 13 residues. The CDR3 nucleotides are TGTGCCAGCAGTTGGGGGAGGGGCTCGGCGCAGTATTTT. Amino acid sequence: CASSWGRGSAQYF.

This clone is medium-sized by share. Within the sample, other DNA sequences also encode this same CDR3. The chain is built from TRBV30 and TRBJ2-1, with 7 bases matching TRBD2. CDR1 is GTSNPN, CDR2 SVGIG, per germline (reference sequence). V gave up 3 bases and J gave up 7 bases; unmatched junction bases: 3. The CDR3 is made up of 12 amino acids. The CDR3 sequence: CAWSWGGNEQFF. The CDR3 nucleotides are TGTGCCTGGAGCTGGGGAGGGAATGAGCAGTTCTTC. The entire variable domain, with the rest obtained from reference TRBV30 and TRBJ2-1, is as follows: SQTIHQWPATLVQPVGSPLSLECTVEGTSNPNLYWYRQAAGRGLQLLFYSVGIGQISSEVPQNLSASRPQDRQFILSSKKLLLSDSGFYLCAWSWGGNEQFFGPGTRLTVL.